These 5 T cell receptor beta chains were sequenced from one sample in a study of T cells in Graves' hyperthyroidism and ophthalmopathy. Amplified TCR beta CDR3 regions came from RNA transcripts. The TCR CDR3 first-round RT-PCR relied on the HTBI primer set. A single record per CDR3 protein comes from TCRdb applying MiXCR to the multiplex PCR reads. The sample includes 500,000 to 750,000 distinct CDR3 sequences, less than 20% of them seen just once. Sequenced material: blood. The receptors originated from a woman in her twenties or thirties with Graves' hyperthyroidism.

This clonotype was picked up a small number of times. This rearrangement joins TRBV9 to TRBJ2-5; D is unclear. The V end was cut by 0 bases, the J end by 5 bases, with 17 bases between. Germline V gives CDR1 SGDLS, CDR2 YYNGEE. This CDR3 is 16 amino acids long. The CDR3 DNA reads as TGTGCCAGCAGCGTAGGTGCAGGCCCTTCGGCGGAGACCCAGTACTTC. Protein product: CASSVGAGPSAETQYF.

CDR3 protein: CASSLYLSRTGVTGELFF. The CDR3 DNA reads as TGTGCCAGCAGCTTGTACCTGTCGAGGACAGGGGTCACCGGGGAGCTGTTTTTT. The chain recombines TRBV5-6 with TRBJ2-2, with 9 bases matching TRBD1. This CDR3 comprises 18 residues. Germline V gene lookup returns CDR1 SGHDT and CDR2 YYEEEE. V shed 1 base and J 4 bases; nucleotides not matched to a gene: 11.

This clonotype appeared many times. V usage is TRBV11-2 and J usage is TRBJ2-3, with TRBD2 as a possible D gene (6 bases). Looked up from germline, CDR1 is SGHAT and CDR2 is FQNNGV. V gave up 1 base and J gave up 2 bases, with 16 bases separating them. The CDR3 consists of 17 residues. The CDR3 protein is CASSLGRGKKLTDTQYF. The CDR3 region has the DNA TGTGCCAGCAGCTTAGGTCGCGGGAAGAAGCTCACAGATACGCAGTATTTT.

At least ten counts were recorded for this clonotype. The chain recombines TRBV6-1 with TRBJ2-1, with 12 bases that match TRBD2. Germline V CDR1 and CDR2: MNHNS, SASEGT. The CDR3 runs 15 residues. The V segment lost 6 bases and the J segment 8 bases; nucleotides outside the gene matches: 8. The CDR3 coding sequence is TGTGCCAGCAGGATGACTAGCGGGAGTTTCTATGAGCAGTTCTTC. Translation gives CASRMTSGSFYEQFF.

The gene calls are TRBV18 and TRBJ2-7; 9 bases map to TRBD1. CDR3 length equals 14 residues. Trimming at V came to 3 bases and at J to 5 bases, leaving 5 bases not matched to a gene. Per germline, CDR1 KGHSH and CDR2 LQKENI. The CDR3, as DNA: TGTGCCAGCTCACCTGGGACAGGGTCTAACGAGCAGTACTTC. Residues: CASSPGTGSNEQYF.